The clone carrying this TCR beta chain came up a few times. No antigen is known for it. This record belongs to a study of early T cells in non-severe SARS-CoV-2 infection. In the study overall: Chains were not paired, and sequencing was done on bulk RNA from unsorted whole blood. Findings and limits, study-wide: The matching step, a VDJdb search, favored anti-spike CD8 responses and missed private and CD4 specificities.

Molecules of cDNA were individually given unique molecular identifiers that were attached to them. TCRdb analysed the 5' RACE reads with MiXCR anew, one entry per CDR3 protein. The top ten hold approximately 12% of the sample, which has 80,000 or so distinct CDR3 sequences, roughly 10% seen once. Here the sequenced sample was whole blood, taken at baseline. The clonotype originates from an adult who was a healthcare worker with PCR-confirmed SARS-CoV-2 infection or an uninfected control (not recorded which).

The chain's CDR3 is CASSIEAFSYNEQFF. The CDR3 DNA reads TGTGCCAGTAGTATAGAGGCCTTCTCCTACAATGAGCAGTTCTTC. The V call is TRBV19, the J call TRBJ2-1, with D unresolved. Germline CDR1 and CDR2: LNHDA and SQIVND (reference sequence). V gave up 0 bases and J gave up 0 bases, with 6 bases separating them. This CDR3 is built from 15 residues.